The rows below give T cell receptor beta chains drawn from one sample of a study of human T cells and chemical hapten exposure. Each CDR3 protein is one row after TCRdb ran MiXCR on the RACE reads. The sample consists of 71,000 or so distinct CDR3 sequences, more than 8% of them appearing once. The sequencing used whole blood, collected in connection with sensitization to the hapten diphenylcyclopropenone (DPC). The source of these receptors is a woman aged 40 to 55 with alopecia areata. Some clones in this sample may be carry-over from other donors' samples. Each CDR3 is given with its conserved first and last residue. The D gene is left open where the match is weak. Where a row states a size, it is once, few, many or the class of an expanded clone; other rows omit it.

J	D	size	V	DNA	CDR3
TRBJ1-1	.	many	TRBV6-5	TGTGCCAGCAGTTACGGGCACGAAGCTTTCTTT	CASSYGHEAFF
TRBJ2-1	TRBD1	many	TRBV9	TGTGCCAGCAGCGTAGGACAGGGCTACAATGAGCAGTTCTTC	CASSVGQGYNEQFF
TRBJ2-5	TRBD2	few	TRBV10-3	TGTGCCATCAGGCCGGGACTAGAGGGGACCCAGTACTTC	CAIRPGLEGTQYF
TRBJ2-3	.	.	TRBV6-1	TGTGCCAGCAGTACCCCGGCGCAGTATTTT	CASSTPAQYF
TRBJ2-3	.	many	TRBV5-4	TGTGCCAGCAGCCGGACGGGGTCAGATACGCAGTATTTT	CASSRTGSDTQYF
TRBJ1-1	TRBD1	.	TRBV12-3/TRBV12-4	TGTGCCAGCAGTCCCGGGACAGGGGGCGTCTGGGCTTTCTTT	CASSPGTGGVWAFF
TRBJ1-5	.	.	TRBV29-1	TGCAGCGTTGAAGTATGGACAGACAATCAGCCCCAGCATTTT	CSVEVWTDNQPQHF
TRBJ2-3	TRBD2	many	TRBV5-4	TGTGCCAGCAGCCCCGGGACTAGCGGGGTCACAGATACGCAGTATTTT	CASSPGTSGVTDTQYF
TRBJ2-7	.	many	TRBV12-3/TRBV12-4	TGTGCCAGCAGCATATGGGTCAACGAGCAGTACTTC	CASSIWVNEQYF
TRBJ1-2	.	few	TRBV7-2	TGTGCCAGCAGCCCGAGGAGTAGGAAAGGGTATGGCTACACCTTC	CASSPRSRKGYGYTF
TRBJ1-2	.	.	TRBV7-9	TGTGCCAGCAGCTTAGACATAGATGGCTACACCTTC	CASSLDIDGYTF
TRBJ2-7	TRBD2	few	TRBV2	TGTGCCAGCAGGGGGGGGTGGTCGGATGAGCAGTACTTC	CASRGGWSDEQYF
TRBJ1-2	.	.	TRBV9	TGTGCCAGCAGCGCAACGGGCGGTAACTATAGCTACACCTTC	CASSATGGNYSYTF
TRBJ2-7	.	.	TRBV10-3	TGTGCCATCAGCCCAGGCTCCTACGAGCAGTACTTC	CAISPGSYEQYF
TRBJ1-5	.	few	TRBV6-2/TRBV6-3	TGTGCCAGCAGACTGACAGGAGATAATCAGCCCCAGCATTTT	CASRLTGDNQPQHF
TRBJ1-5	.	.	TRBV11-2	TGTGCCAGCAGCTTAACTCCGGGAAGCAATCAGCCCCAGCATTTT	CASSLTPGSNQPQHF
TRBJ2-2	TRBD1	few	TRBV5-4	TGTGCCAGCAGCCGGACAGGCACCGGGGAGCTGTTTTTT	CASSRTGTGELFF
TRBJ1-2	TRBD1	.	TRBV4-3	TGCGCCAGCAGCCAAGAGGTTTCGGGACAGGCAAACTATGGCTACACCTTC	CASSQEVSGQANYGYTF
TRBJ2-7	.	.	TRBV7-9	TGTGCCAGCAGCCCCTCCGACTACGAGCAGTACTTC	CASSPSDYEQYF
TRBJ1-1	.	many	TRBV18	TGTGCCAGCTCAGAGGGGTTGAACACTGAAGCTTTCTTT	CASSEGLNTEAFF
TRBJ2-3	TRBD2	many	TRBV12-3/TRBV12-4	TGTGCCAGCAGGCCCGGGACTAGCGGGGGAGTTTTCACAGATACGCAGTATTTT	CASRPGTSGGVFTDTQYF
TRBJ1-1	TRBD1	few	TRBV7-9	TGTGCCAGCAGCTTGACAGGGACCAACACTGACGAAGCTTTCTTT	CASSLTGTNTDEAFF
TRBJ2-3	.	many	TRBV5-1	TGCGCCAGCAGCTTGACCGGAGGAGATACGCAGTATTTT	CASSLTGGDTQYF
TRBJ1-2	TRBD1	many	TRBV6-5	TGTGCCAGCAGTCTTAGGACAGGGAGCTATGGCTACACCTTC	CASSLRTGSYGYTF
TRBJ1-1	.	many	TRBV18	TGTGCCAGCTCAATAGGGGTGAACACTGAAGCTTTCTTT	CASSIGVNTEAFF
TRBJ2-1	TRBD2	.	TRBV11-2	TGTGCCAGCAGCTTACGAGGGACTACGGGGAATGAGCAGTTCTTC	CASSLRGTTGNEQFF
TRBJ2-4	.	.	TRBV7-2	TGTGCCAGCAGCTTAGTTATCCAAAACATTCAGTACTTC	CASSLVIQNIQYF
TRBJ1-5	.	.	TRBV12-3/TRBV12-4	TGTGCCAGCAGTTTTTGGGGGCCCCAAGGTCAGCCCCAGCATTTT	CASSFWGPQGQPQHF
TRBJ2-5	.	many	TRBV10-3	TGTGCCATCAGTGAGGTCGGAGGGGGAGAGACCCAGTACTTC	CAISEVGGGETQYF
TRBJ1-1	.	many	TRBV2	TGTGCCAGCAGTGAGTTACCGAACACTGAAGCTTTCTTT	CASSELPNTEAFF
TRBJ1-2	.	many	TRBV4-3	TGCGCCAGCAGCCAAGGGGGATCAGAGACCTATGGCTACACCTTC	CASSQGGSETYGYTF